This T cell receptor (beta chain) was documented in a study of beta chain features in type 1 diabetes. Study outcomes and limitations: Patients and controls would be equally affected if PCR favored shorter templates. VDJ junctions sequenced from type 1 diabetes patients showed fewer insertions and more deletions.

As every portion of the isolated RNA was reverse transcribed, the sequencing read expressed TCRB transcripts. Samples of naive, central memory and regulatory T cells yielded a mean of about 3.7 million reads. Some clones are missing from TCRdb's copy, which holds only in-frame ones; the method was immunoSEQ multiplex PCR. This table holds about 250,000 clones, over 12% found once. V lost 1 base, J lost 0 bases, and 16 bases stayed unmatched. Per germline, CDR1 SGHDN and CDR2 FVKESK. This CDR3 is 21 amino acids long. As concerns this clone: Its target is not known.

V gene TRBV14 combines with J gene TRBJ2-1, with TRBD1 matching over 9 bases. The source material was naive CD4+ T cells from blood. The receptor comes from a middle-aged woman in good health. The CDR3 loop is CASSQVAGQGASPSSYNEQFF. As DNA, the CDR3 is TGTGCCAGCAGCCAAGTCGCGGGACAGGGAGCATCCCCAAGCTCCTACAATGAGCAGTTCTTC.